This is a list of T cell receptor beta chains from one sample in a study of regulatory T cells in long-lasting Graves disease. TCRdb used MiXCR to reprocess the multiplex PCR reads, holding one entry per CDR3 protein. Counted here are under 500,000 distinct CDR3 sequences, less than 25% occurring once; the ten biggest clones make up 7% to 10%. The specimen was peripheral blood mononuclear cells (PBMCs), collected when the disease was refractory, from a patient treated with antithyroid drugs. The receptors stem from a female donor with Graves disease. Each CDR3 is given with its conserved first and last residue. D genes are given only for firm matches. Rows may omit the clone size; those that give it use once, few, many or a size class.

D	J	length	size	V	CDR3	DNA
TRBD2	TRBJ2-7	14	many	TRBV2	CASSLAGLAYEQYF	TGTGCCAGCAGTTTAGCCGGACTAGCCTACGAGCAGTACTTC
TRBD1	TRBJ1-1	13	many	TRBV28	CASKDRGWTEAFF	TGTGCCAGCAAAGACAGGGGATGGACTGAAGCTTTCTTT
NA	TRBJ1-1	18	many	TRBV28	CASSLELRDSLDGTEAFF	TGTGCCAGCAGTTTAGAACTAAGGGACTCATTGGATGGCACTGAAGCTTTCTTT
NA	TRBJ2-7	15	NA	TRBV20-1	CSAIVALRERYEQYF	TGCAGTGCTATCGTAGCTCTCAGGGAGAGGTACGAGCAGTACTTC
NA	TRBJ1-1	12	NA	TRBV30	CAWMRAYTEAFF	TGTGCCTGGATGAGGGCATACACTGAAGCTTTCTTT
NA	TRBJ2-6	15	NA	TRBV27	CASKLSGAGANVLTF	TGTGCCAGCAAGCTTTCAGGGGCTGGGGCCAACGTCCTGACTTTC
NA	TRBJ2-2	13	few	TRBV11-3	CASSGRDTGELFF	TGTGCCAGCAGCGGCAGGGATACCGGGGAGCTGTTTTTT
NA	TRBJ2-2	14	few	TRBV3-1	CASSQSGNTGELFF	TGTGCCAGCAGCCAAAGCGGGAACACCGGGGAGCTGTTTTTT
TRBD1	TRBJ2-7	15	NA	TRBV7-9	CASSLGGRGRDEQYF	TGTGCCAGCAGCTTAGGCGGCAGGGGGCGCGACGAGCAGTACTTC
NA	TRBJ1-1	14	NA	TRBV19	CASTWGQEGTEAFF	TGTGCCAGTACCTGGGGGCAGGAGGGCACTGAAGCTTTCTTT
NA	TRBJ1-2	13	NA	TRBV5-8	CATAPEGTYGYTF	TGTGCCACCGCCCCGGAGGGGACCTATGGCTACACCTTC
NA	TRBJ2-5	13	many	TRBV13	CASSPPEGKTQYF	TGTGCCAGCAGTCCGCCAGAGGGCAAGACCCAGTACTTC
NA	TRBJ1-3	14	many	TRBV6-2/TRBV6-3	CASSYRRSGNTIYF	TGTGCCAGCAGTTACAGACGCTCTGGAAACACCATATATTTT
TRBD2	TRBJ2-1	15	NA	TRBV6-1	CASSAFRRETNEQFF	TGTGCCAGTTCAGCCTTCAGGCGGGAGACCAATGAGCAGTTCTTC
NA	TRBJ2-7	13	many	TRBV28	CASSLYRDISQYF	TGTGCCAGCAGTTTATACCGGGACATCTCACAGTACTTC
NA	TRBJ2-2	13	many	TRBV29-1	CSAFALASGELFF	TGCAGCGCCTTCGCGCTAGCGTCCGGGGAGCTGTTTTTT
NA	TRBJ2-7	15	few	TRBV7-9	CASSRWDGAVGEQYF	TGTGCCAGCAGCAGGTGGGACGGAGCAGTGGGCGAGCAGTACTTC
NA	TRBJ1-1	15	many	TRBV6-5	CASSYSKGKITEAFF	TGTGCCAGCAGTTACTCGAAAGGCAAGATCACTGAAGCTTTCTTT
TRBD2	TRBJ2-2	14	many	TRBV6-1	CASSRDYNTGELFF	TGTGCCAGCAGCCGGGACTATAACACCGGGGAGCTGTTTTTT
TRBD1	TRBJ1-2	13	many	TRBV30	CARRTGPSYGYTF	TGTGCCCGCAGGACAGGGCCGTCCTATGGCTACACCTTC
TRBD2	TRBJ2-7	15	many	TRBV13	CASSSQRDAPYEQYF	TGTGCCAGCAGCTCGCAGCGGGACGCTCCCTACGAGCAGTACTTC
NA	TRBJ1-2	14	NA	TRBV9	CASTPEVGNYGYTF	TGTGCCAGCACCCCAGAAGTTGGGAACTATGGCTACACCTTC